The 28 T cell receptor beta chains below were found in one sample sequenced in a study of T cell changes during pregnancy in multiple sclerosis. Libraries were prepared by immunoSEQ multiplex PCR; TCRdb keeps only in-frame clonotypes and omits some of them. In the table there are about 59,000 clones, around 94% of which are singletons. The starting material was CD8+ T cells from peripheral blood mononuclear cells, obtained after pregnancy. These receptors came from a female donor with multiple sclerosis, enrolled in a pregnancy study.

The chain carries TRBV19 and TRBJ2-1, with 10 bases aligning to TRBD2. Germline V gene lookup returns CDR1 LNHDA and CDR2 SQIVND (reference sequence). This CDR3 comprises 15 residues. Losses at the gene ends were 3 bases for V and 5 bases for J; bases not matched to a gene: 4. CDR3 DNA sequence: TGTGCCAGTAGTATTCTAGCGGGAGCCCACAATGAGCAGTTCTTC. Its translation: CASSILAGAHNEQFF.

The chain joins TRBV7-6 to TRBJ2-3; the D gene is possibly TRBD2 (6 bases). Trimming took 1 base from V and 8 from J, leaving 13 bases between them. This CDR3 is 14 amino acids long. The germline V gene encodes CDR1 SGHVS and CDR2 FNYEAQ. This CDR3 is CASSLGGNRATQYF. In DNA, the CDR3 is TGTGCCAGCAGCTTAGGCGGGAACCGGGCTACGCAGTATTTT. Full variable domain (remainder filled in from reference TRBV7-6 and TRBJ2-3): GAGVSQSPRYKVTKRGQDVALRCDPISGHVSLYWYRQALGQGPEFLTYFNYEAQQDKSGLPNDRFSAERPEGSISTLTIQRTEQRDSAMYRCASSLGGNRATQYFGPGTRLTVL.

This clone was recorded once. The chain has TRBV30 and TRBJ2-1; D is ambiguous. CDR1 GTSNPN and CDR2 SVGIG come from the germline V gene (reference sequence). V lost 2 bases and J 5 bases, leaving 10 bases between the germline ends. There are 13 residues in the CDR3. The CDR3: CAWSNGEDNEQFF. CDR3 in DNA: TGTGCCTGGAGTAATGGTGAGGACAATGAGCAGTTCTTC.

V gene TRBV7-2 combines with J gene TRBJ2-7; D possibly corresponds to TRBD2 (6 bases). Trimming removed 2 bases at V and 2 bases at J, with 13 bases between. Germline V gene data show CDR1 as SGHTA and CDR2 as FQGNSA. The CDR3 length is 15 residues. The CDR3 region is CASSLLRDWAYEQYF. Here the CDR3 DNA reads TGTGCCAGCAGCTTACTCCGGGACTGGGCCTACGAGCAGTACTTC.

The chain joins TRBV7-9 to TRBJ1-5; D ambiguous. Germline lookup yields CDR1 SEHNR and CDR2 FQNEAQ (reference sequence). V was trimmed by 7 bases and J by 1 base, leaving 11 bases between them. CDR3 length: 14 amino acids. Here the CDR3 reads CASTLGVSNQPQHF. The CDR3 region has the DNA TGTGCCAGCACTTTGGGAGTGAGCAATCAGCCCCAGCATTTT. Supplemented by reference TRBV7-9 and TRBJ1-5, the full variable domain reads DTGVSQNPRHKITKRGQNVTFRCDPISEHNRLYWYRQTLGQGPEFLTYFQNEAQLEKSRLLSDRFSAERPKGSFSTLEIQRTEQGDSAMYLCASTLGVSNQPQHFGDGTRLSIL.

This chain links TRBV27 with TRBJ2-3, with D perhaps matching TRBD2 (6 bases). The CDR3 runs to 16 residues. With 2 bases removed from V and 1 base from J, the gap between germline ends came to 13 bases. Per germline, CDR1 MNHEY and CDR2 SMNVEV (reference sequence). The CDR3 spells CASSLVGGIGTDTQYF. CDR3 nucleotides: TGTGCCAGCAGTTTAGTCGGAGGGATCGGCACAGATACGCAGTATTTT.

The chain is built from TRBV6-5 and TRBJ1-1, with D perhaps TRBD1 (5 bases). CDR1 and CDR2 (germline): MNHEY, SVGAGI. This CDR3 region has 14 residues. Trimming removed 1 base from V and 8 bases from J, with 14 bases in between. The CDR3 DNA follows: TGTGCCAGCAGTTACTTCGGCCAGGGCGCCGAAGCTTTCTTT. The encoded protein is CASSYFGQGAEAFF.

V and J are TRBV7-6 and TRBJ1-1; no reliable D call. Germline V gene sequence: CDR1 SGHVS, CDR2 FNYEAQ. The ends were cut back, 5 bases at V and 1 base at J, with 11 bases in the middle. The CDR3 is 14 residues long. The CDR3: CASSPTDANTEAFF. The CDR3 DNA follows: TGTGCCAGCAGCCCTACAGACGCGAACACTGAAGCTTTCTTT.

This sequence joins TRBV19 and TRBJ2-3; 14 nucleotides agree with TRBD2. V lost 4 bases, J lost 4 bases, and 4 bases stayed unmatched. Germline values: CDR1 LNHDA, CDR2 SQIVND (reference sequence). This CDR3 region has 16 residues. The CDR3 region is CASSTGTSGSADTQYF. CDR3 nucleotide sequence: TGTGCCAGTAGTACCGGGACTAGCGGGAGTGCAGATACGCAGTATTTT.

The sample holds a few counts of this clone. The chain combines TRBV4-1 with TRBJ1-1; D not certain. Germline CDR1 is MGHRA and CDR2 is YSYEKL. The CDR3 runs 13 residues. V was cut by 4 bases and J by 0 bases, with 6 bases left in between. The CDR3 protein is CASSLTMNTEAFF. CDR3 nucleotides: TGCGCCAGCAGCCTTACAATGAACACTGAAGCTTTCTTT.

The rearrangement links TRBV29-1 to TRBJ1-1; 8 nucleotides match TRBD1. The CDR3 is 13 amino acids. CDR1 and CDR2 (germline): SQVTM, ANQGSEA. Losses at the gene ends were 6 bases for V and 0 bases for J; bases not matched to a gene: 3. Written as DNA, the CDR3 is TGCAGCGTGGGGGACAGGATGAACACTGAAGCTTTCTTT. It is translated as CSVGDRMNTEAFF.

The J gene is TRBJ1-1, the V gene TRBV27; D unresolved. V was trimmed by 5 bases and J by 0 bases, leaving 13 bases between them. Germline values: CDR1 MNHEY, CDR2 SMNVEV (reference sequence). The CDR3 contains 15 residues. CDR3: CASSGLMTLNTEAFF. In DNA form, the CDR3 reads TGTGCCAGCAGTGGCCTTATGACACTGAACACTGAAGCTTTCTTT.

The CDR3 spells CASSLRGGPSYEQYF. The CDR3, as DNA: TGTGCCAGCAGCCTTCGCGGAGGCCCATCCTACGAGCAGTACTTC. This chain joins TRBV7-6 and TRBJ2-7; the D gene is possibly TRBD2 (5 bases). This CDR3 comprises 15 residues. CDR1 and CDR2 from the germline V gene are SGHVS and FNYEAQ. Trimming took 5 bases from V and 1 from J, leaving 15 bases between them.

V gene TRBV4-1 combines with J gene TRBJ2-1, with D perhaps matching TRBD2 (5 bases). The germline V and J ends were trimmed by 1 base and 5 bases, with 15 bases remaining between them. Germline loops: CDR1 MGHRA, CDR2 YSYEKL. The CDR3 is 16 amino acids. The CDR3 DNA is TGCGCCAGCAGCCAAGTGCCCGGGATTTTAGACAATGAGCAGTTCTTC. Encoded protein: CASSQVPGILDNEQFF.

This clone has at least ten counts. The rearrangement links TRBV7-9 to TRBJ1-3, with D possibly TRBD1 on 5 matching bases. The germline CDR1 and CDR2 sequences are SEHNR and FQNEAQ (reference sequence). V was trimmed by 1 base and J by 0 bases, leaving 10 bases between them. The CDR3 length is 16 residues. CDR3 sequence: CASSLDTGRSGNTIYF. Here the CDR3 DNA reads TGTGCCAGCAGCTTAGACACAGGACGCTCTGGAAACACCATATATTTT. The full variable domain, rest sourced from reference TRBV7-9 and TRBJ1-3, is DTGVSQNPRHKITKRGQNVTFRCDPISEHNRLYWYRQTLGQGPEFLTYFQNEAQLEKSRLLSDRFSAERPKGSFSTLEIQRTEQGDSAMYLCASSLDTGRSGNTIYFGEGSWLTVV.

The rearrangement joins TRBV5-8 to TRBJ2-1; TRBD1 matches at 9 bases. This CDR3 contains 13 residues. With V trimmed by 2 bases and J by 9 bases, 3 bases remained unmatched. Germline V gene data show CDR1 as SGHTS and CDR2 as YDEGEE. The CDR3 here is CASSFDRGFEQFF. The DNA for the CDR3 is TGTGCCAGCAGCTTTGACAGGGGGTTTGAGCAGTTCTTC.

This clone was seen a single time. The chain carries TRBV27 and TRBJ2-7; 7 bases are a match to TRBD2. CDR1 is MNHEY, CDR2 SMNVEV, per germline (reference sequence). V trimming: 4 bases; J trimming: 5 bases; junction bases outside the gene matches: 17. The length of the CDR3 is 17 residues. The CDR3 DNA reads TGTGCCAGCAGTTCAAGGGGTCACGGAGCGGGAATCCACGAGCAGTACTTC. Translating it yields CASSSRGHGAGIHEQYF.

This sequence joins TRBV15 and TRBJ2-7, with D maybe TRBD2 (6 bases). CDR3 size: 16 residues. Germline loops: CDR1 LNHNV, CDR2 YYDKDF (reference sequence). Trimming took off 1 base at V and 0 bases at J, with 13 bases between the two ends. CDR3 sequence reads: CATSRGSWTTSYEQYF. The DNA of the CDR3 is TGTGCCACCAGCAGAGGTTCTTGGACTACCTCCTACGAGCAGTACTTC.

V usage is TRBV27 and J usage is TRBJ2-3, with 8 nucleotides matching TRBD2. This CDR3 has 16 residues. Germline CDR1 and CDR2: MNHEY and SMNVEV (reference sequence). V was clipped by 5 bases and J by 3 bases; unmatched bases: 10. CDR3 nucleotide sequence: TGTGCCAGCAGTATCGGGACTAGATTTTGGACAGATACGCAGTATTTT. It yields the protein CASSIGTRFWTDTQYF.

V is TRBV29-1 and J is TRBJ1-2; 7 bases are shared with TRBD1. Germline trimming cut 6 bases from V and 14 bases from J; bases unmatched to any gene: 9. This CDR3 has 10 residues. Germline V gene sequence: CDR1 SQVTM, CDR2 ANQGSEA. Here the CDR3 reads CSVETGSETF. In DNA form, the CDR3 reads TGCAGCGTGGAGACAGGGTCGGAGACCTTC.

The chain links TRBV10-3 to TRBJ2-7; 9 nucleotides line up with TRBD1. Germline V gene sequence: CDR1 ENHRY, CDR2 SYGVKD. The CDR3 is 15 residues long. The ends lost 3 bases at V and 7 bases at J; junction bases unmatched: 10. The CDR3 loop is CAISDPGQGGGEQYF. As DNA, the CDR3 is TGTGCCATCAGTGACCCGGGACAGGGAGGAGGAGAGCAGTACTTC.

Written as DNA, the CDR3 is TGTGCCAGCATGGGGGGGAGGGAAACTTACGGAGCCCAGCATTTT. Protein sequence: CASMGGRETYGAQHF. The V and J genes are TRBV2 and TRBJ1-5; possibly TRBD1 for D (5 bases). Deletions cut 7 bases from V and 11 bases from J, with 24 bases between. Germline lookup yields CDR1 SNHLY and CDR2 FYNNEI. This CDR3 has 15 amino acids.

The chain carries TRBV11-2 and TRBJ2-3; D possibly corresponds to TRBD2 (6 bases). Germline-derived CDR1 and CDR2 are SGHAT and FQNNGV. Trimming pared 4 bases from V and 0 bases from J, leaving 8 bases between. This CDR3 comprises 14 residues. CDR3 in amino acids: CASSWGDSTDTQYF. In nucleotides, the CDR3 is TGTGCCAGCAGCTGGGGGGATAGCACAGATACGCAGTATTTT.

J is TRBJ2-1 and V is TRBV4-1, with a weak D call TRBD1 (5 bases). The CDR3 covers 13 residues. Trimming stripped 6 bases from V and 3 bases from J, with 9 bases between. Germline V gene data show CDR1 as MGHRA and CDR2 as YSYEKL. The DNA for the CDR3 is TGCGCCAGCAGTGTACAGGACTACAATGAGCAGTTCTTC. Translation gives CASSVQDYNEQFF.

CDR3 in amino acids: CASSFGDRGNTEAFF. In DNA, the CDR3 is TGTGCCAGCAGCTTTGGGGACAGGGGCAATACTGAAGCTTTCTTT. This chain joins TRBV5-4 and TRBJ1-1; 10 bases align to TRBD1. The CDR3 runs to 15 residues. The J segment lost 5 bases and the V segment lost 2 bases, leaving 6 bases of the junction unmatched. Germline V gives CDR1 SGHNT, CDR2 YYREEE (reference sequence).

This clone was detected once. CDR3: CASSGTHPTDTQYF. In DNA form, the CDR3 reads TGCGCCAGCAGCGGGACTCACCCCACAGATACGCAGTATTTT. The chain has TRBV5-1 and TRBJ2-3, with D perhaps matching TRBD2 (6 bases). Germline loops: CDR1 SGHRS, CDR2 YFSETQ. V was cut by 4 bases and J by 2 bases, with 11 bases left in between. The CDR3 covers 14 residues.

This clone showed up just a few times. The chain uses TRBV29-1 and TRBJ1-1; D is unclear. With 7 bases removed from V and 4 bases from J, the gap between germline ends came to 16 bases. Germline V gene lookup returns CDR1 SQVTM and CDR2 ANQGSEA. There are 13 residues in the CDR3. CDR3 loop: CSAKGGEGTEAFF. CDR3 nucleotides: TGCAGCGCTAAAGGAGGAGAGGGCACTGAAGCTTTCTTT.

V gene TRBV10-1 combines with J gene TRBJ2-2; D possibly corresponds to TRBD2 (5 bases). Trimming took 4 bases from V and 1 from J, leaving 10 bases between them. The CDR3 is made up of 15 amino acids. CDR1 and CDR2 (germline): WNHNN, SYGVQD (reference sequence). The CDR3 bases are TGCGCCAGCAGTGTGGACTCGAGGAACACCGGGGAGCTGTTTTTT. Amino acids: CASSVDSRNTGELFF.